These 32 T cell receptor beta chains share one sample of origin, sequenced in a study of T cell repertoires in cytomegalovirus infection (dated by TCRdb to the late 2010s). The data were produced on an Illumina HiSeq 1500. TCRdb handled the public reads itself, with Q25 trimming in fastp and clone calling in MiXCR, and kept productive beta chains. Here each entry gathers all rows of one CDR3 protein and keeps the most common genes and DNA. The sample table records approximately 630,000 distinct CDR3 sequences; 24% of these occur just once. The ten largest account for around 7.6% of the sample. The sequencing sample was made of CD8+ T cells from PBMCs. The receptors shown here come from a human donor in good health (CMV status not recorded). Some clones in this sample may be carry-over from other donors' samples.

There are a few counts of this clonotype. CDR3 in amino acids: CASSSIGWGDRRGLDYEQYV. The CDR3 DNA sequence: TGTGCCAGCAGTTCGATTGGTTGGGGGGATCGCAGGGGCCTAGACTACGAGCAGTACGTC. The chain combines TRBV28 with TRBJ2-7; either TRBD1 or TRBD2 may fit D (6 bases each). The CDR3 runs to 20 residues. CDR1 is MDHEN, CDR2 SYDVKM, per germline. Trimming took off 4 bases at V and 3 bases at J, with 31 bases between the two ends.

This clonotype turned up a few times. V usage is TRBV7-6 and J usage is TRBJ2-1, with D possibly TRBD2 on 6 matching bases. V lost 7 bases and J 4 bases, leaving 26 bases between the germline ends. This CDR3 spans 18 amino acids. Germline values: CDR1 SGHVS, CDR2 FNYEAQ. The CDR3 DNA reads as TGTGCCAGCACCCCTCGTATCTCTAGCGCGGGCCCTTACAATGAGCAGTTCTTC. As protein: CASTPRISSAGPYNEQFF.

This clonotype was seen ten or more times. The DNA for the CDR3 is TGTGCCAGCAGTTACTCCGTCGGGGCCCTCCCCCACACAGATACGCAGTATTTT. This encodes CASSYSVGALPHTDTQYF. The rearrangement joins TRBV6-2 or TRBV6-3 to TRBJ2-3, with D perhaps assigned TRBD1 or TRBD2 (5 bases each). The V end lost 0 bases, the J end lost 2 bases, and 18 bases lay between the germline ends. Germline assignment: CDR1 MNHEY and CDR2 SVGEGT. CDR3 size: 18 residues.

V is TRBV5-1 and J is TRBJ2-1; possibly TRBD1 or TRBD2 for D (6 bases each). The CDR3 loop spans 15 amino acids. V lost 4 bases and J 7 bases, leaving 18 bases between the germline ends. Germline V CDR1 and CDR2: SGHRS, YFSETQ. The CDR3 reads CASSPPGALGNEQFF. DNA of the CDR3: TGCGCCAGCAGCCCCCCGGGGGCACTAGGGAATGAGCAGTTCTTC. The whole variable domain, remainder taken from reference TRBV5-1 and TRBJ2-1, is KAGVTQTPRYLIKTRGQQVTLSCSPISGHRSVSWYQQTPGQGLQFLFEYFSETQRNKGNFPGRFSGRQFSNSRSEMNVSTLELGDSALYLCASSPPGALGNEQFFGPGTRLTVL.

The chain recombines TRBV2 with TRBJ2-5; TRBD1 or TRBD2 may be the D gene (5 bases each). V lost 3 bases to trimming and J lost 4 bases, with 12 bases between them. The CDR3 runs to 14 residues. Germline lookup yields CDR1 SNHLY and CDR2 FYNNEI. The CDR3 DNA sequence: TGTGCCAGCAGTGACAGCGGAAGGGGAGAGACCCAGTACTTC. This translates into CASSDSGRGETQYF.

The chain couples TRBV5-8 to TRBJ1-5; D gene uncertain. CDR1 is SGHTS and CDR2 is YDEGEE in the germline V gene. The CDR3 has 15 amino acids. Between the trimmed V and J ends, which lost 7 bases and 3 bases, there was a span of 17 bases. CDR3 amino acids: CASASGGDPNQPQHF. CDR3 bases: TGTGCCAGCGCCTCGGGTGGGGATCCCAATCAGCCCCAGCATTTT.

In its sample, this clonotype was seen a few times. This chain joins TRBV7-9 and TRBJ2-7, with D possibly matching TRBD2 (5 bases). The V gene lost 5 bases and the J gene lost 3 bases, with 11 bases spanning the gap. The CDR3 sequence is 13 residues long. Germline values: CDR1 SEHNR, CDR2 FQNEAQ (reference sequence). CDR3 sequence: CASSARDRYEQYF. CDR3 in DNA: TGTGCCAGCAGCGCCCGGGATCGCTACGAGCAGTACTTC.

This clonotype was observed a handful of times. The V call is TRBV2, the J call TRBJ1-6; the match to TRBD1 covers 12 bases. In germline, CDR1 is SNHLY, CDR2 FYNNEI. V shed 5 bases, J shed 8 bases, and the junction held 10 bases outside the gene matches. CDR3 size: 17 residues. CDR3 protein: CASSPRGTGGSHSPLHF. CDR3 nucleotides: TGTGCCAGCAGTCCCAGGGGGACAGGGGGCTCTCATTCACCCCTCCACTTT.

This clonotype has a single count. Being one base from a much bigger clone, this may be a read error. This CDR3 fails to terminate in the conserved phenylalanine or tryptophan, so it likely reflects a read error. The chain couples TRBV7-2 to TRBJ1-3; D unresolved. V was shortened by 3 bases and J by 3 bases, with 3 bases between the two germline ends. The germline V gene has CDR1 SGHTA and CDR2 FQGNSA. The CDR3 contains 12 residues. CDR3 coding DNA: TGTGCCAGCAGCTTTCGTGGAAACACCATATATCTT. Encoded protein: CASSFRGNTIYL.

There are many counts of this clonotype. The chain couples TRBV7-9 to TRBJ2-3, with 10 bases aligning to TRBD2. V shed 2 bases, J shed 6 bases, and the junction held 5 bases outside the gene matches. CDR1 and CDR2 from the germline V gene are SEHNR and FQNEAQ (reference sequence). The CDR3 loop spans 15 amino acids. The CDR3 spells CASSLTSGDRDTQYF. DNA of the CDR3: TGTGCCAGCAGCTTAACTAGCGGGGACCGGGATACGCAGTATTTT.

The table lists this clonotype with a few counts. The V and J genes are TRBV20-1 and TRBJ2-7; the D gene is possibly TRBD2 (6 bases). CDR3 length equals 13 residues. The germline gives CDR1 DFQATT, CDR2 SNEGSKA (reference sequence). The V end lost 4 bases, the J end lost 3 bases, and 13 bases lay between the germline ends. The CDR3 region is CSATSGDGYEQYV. The CDR3 DNA sequence: TGCAGTGCTACATCGGGGGACGGCTACGAGCAGTACGTC.

This clonotype was counted many times. V is TRBV7-6 and J is TRBJ2-1; 12 nucleotides match TRBD2. V dropped 0 bases and J dropped 0; count of bases not matched to a gene: 12. The CDR3 is 21 amino acids. Germline V gene sequence: CDR1 SGHVS, CDR2 FNYEAQ. CDR3 sequence (DNA): TGTGCCAGCAGCTTAGCGTGGGCTAGCGGGGGGGAAATAAGCTCCTACAATGAGCAGTTCTTC. The encoded protein is CASSLAWASGGEISSYNEQFF.

Comment on this clonotype: This likely stems from a read error, as it lies one base from a far larger clone. The V call is TRBV12-3 or TRBV12-4, the J call TRBJ1-5; tentative D call: TRBD1 (5 bases). CDR3 size: 14 residues. CDR3 in DNA: TGTGCCAACAGTTTAGGGGACAGCAATCAGCCCCAGCATTTT. This codes for CANSLGDSNQPQHF.

There are a few counts of this clonotype. This chain uses TRBV6-5 with TRBJ2-1; the match to TRBD2 covers 9 bases. This CDR3 has 16 residues. Germline V gene sequence: CDR1 MNHEY, CDR2 SVGAGI. The V segment lost 7 bases and the J segment 6 bases; nucleotides outside the gene matches: 13. The CDR3 sequence: CASIHFSGGGRNEQFF. The CDR3 DNA reads as TGTGCCAGCATACACTTTAGCGGGGGAGGCCGCAATGAGCAGTTCTTC.

The V call is TRBV2, the J call TRBJ1-1, with D unclear. Trimming stripped 8 bases from V and 3 bases from J, with 1 base between. Germline V gene sequence: CDR1 SNHLY, CDR2 FYNNEI. The CDR3 is 9 amino acids. CDR3 coding DNA: TGTGCCAGCCACACTGAAGCTTTCTTT. The encoded protein is CASHTEAFF.

With regard to this clonotype: A much larger clonotype is one base distant, so this may be a read error. The V call is TRBV12-3 or TRBV12-4, the J call TRBJ2-1; 7 positions agree with TRBD1. Trimming at V came to 5 bases and at J to 9 bases, leaving 13 bases not matched to a gene. The CDR3 length is 15 residues. The CDR3 loop is CASSPRGRGLGEQFF. CDR3 nucleotide sequence: TGTGCCAGCAGTCCCAGGGGCAGGGGGTTAGGTGAGCAGTTCTTC.

The chain is built from TRBV29-1 and TRBJ1-2, with no clear D. The CDR3 runs 15 residues. CDR1 is SQVTM and CDR2 is ANQGSEA in the germline V gene. V was cut by 0 bases and J by 3 bases, with 14 bases left in between. The chain's CDR3 is CSVEESSWVDYGYTF. CDR3 sequence (DNA): TGCAGCGTTGAAGAAAGTTCCTGGGTCGACTATGGCTACACCTTC.

The chain's CDR3 is CASSQERALRDTQYF. CDR3 DNA: TGTGCCAGCAGCCAAGAAAGGGCCTTAAGAGATACGCAGTATTTT. J is TRBJ2-3 and V is TRBV4-2; D remains unclear. V gave up 0 bases and J gave up 5 bases, with 12 bases separating them. The CDR3 totals 15 residues. The germline CDR1 and CDR2 sequences are LGHNA and YNFKEQ.

As concerns this clonotype: One base away lies a much larger clone, so this may be a sequencing read error. The rearrangement links TRBV7-8 to TRBJ1-1; D remains unclear. Per germline, CDR1 SGHVS and CDR2 FQNEAQ. CDR3 length equals 17 residues. CDR3 nucleotides: TGTACCAGCAGCTCCCCCCAATGGCTGGCCGGGAGCACTGAAGCTTTCTTT. As protein: CTSSSPQWLAGSTEAFF.

The chain joins TRBV7-9 to TRBJ2-3; TRBD2 agrees at 13 bases. With 7 bases clipped from V and 0 bases from J, the junction kept 7 bases outside the gene matches. The CDR3 consists of 17 residues. Germline V CDR1 and CDR2: SEHNR, FQNEAQ (reference sequence). CDR3 region: CASIPGLAGLSTDTQYF. The CDR3 DNA follows: TGTGCCAGCATCCCGGGACTAGCGGGGTTGAGCACAGATACGCAGTATTTT.

In this sample, this clonotype turned up many times. The chain uses TRBV6-5 and TRBJ2-2; 12 bases match TRBD2. The J segment lost 7 bases and the V segment lost 2 bases, leaving 5 bases of the junction unmatched. The CDR3 consists of 16 residues. From germline, CDR1 is MNHEY and CDR2 SVGAGI. The CDR3 protein is CASSYGTSGQNGELFF. The CDR3 coding sequence is TGTGCCAGCAGTTACGGGACTAGCGGGCAGAACGGGGAGCTGTTTTTT.

This clonotype was seen ten or more times. This chain joins TRBV12-5 and TRBJ1-2; maybe TRBD1 (5 bases). The CDR3 runs 11 residues. Per the germline V gene, CDR1 is LGHNT and CDR2 is FRNRAP. The CDR3 bases are TGTGAGGGGATATTTGACTATGGCTACACCTTC. Its translation is CEGIFDYGYTF.

The chain combines TRBV6-2 or TRBV6-3 with TRBJ2-7, with D perhaps TRBD1 (6 bases). V gave up 5 bases and J gave up 5 bases, with 16 bases separating them. Germline V gives CDR1 MNHEY, CDR2 SVGEGT. This CDR3 has 14 residues. The CDR3 coding sequence is TGTGCCAGCAGTACGACAGGTAGGCTAAACGAGCAGTACGTC. It specifies CASSTTGRLNEQYV.

This clonotype was picked up a small number of times. The V and J genes are TRBV6-2 or TRBV6-3 and TRBJ1-1, with D unclear. With 2 bases removed from V and 0 bases from J, the gap between germline ends came to 7 bases. Germline V gene sequence: CDR1 MNHEY, CDR2 SVGEGT. CDR3 length equals 14 residues. The CDR3, as DNA: TGTGCCAGCAGTTACCATCGGGTGAACACTGAAGCTTTCTTT. This encodes CASSYHRVNTEAFF.

This clonotype was observed a handful of times. The rearrangement links TRBV5-1 to TRBJ2-2, with D perhaps matching TRBD1 (6 bases). V lost 3 bases and J 0 bases, leaving 12 bases between the germline ends. The germline CDR1 and CDR2 sequences are SGHRS and YFSETQ. This CDR3 region has 16 residues. Here the CDR3 DNA reads TGCGCCAGCAGCTACCCCCGGGACACGAACACCGGGGAGCTGTTTTTT. This codes for CASSYPRDTNTGELFF.

This clonotype was counted many times. The gene calls are TRBV6-1 and TRBJ1-5; no firm D call. Germline values: CDR1 MNHNS, CDR2 SASEGT. Trimming left V 6 bases short and J 0 bases short, with 18 bases between. The CDR3 runs to 17 residues. The CDR3 DNA sequence: TGTGCCAGCAGCGCCTATAGTCAGGACTATAGCAATCAGCCCCAGCATTTT. It specifies CASSAYSQDYSNQPQHF.

This clonotype has more than one count but fewer than ten. The chain recombines TRBV29-1 with TRBJ2-7; D may match TRBD1 or TRBD2 (5 bases each). The germline gives CDR1 SQVTM, CDR2 ANQGSEA. Trimming pared 6 bases from V and 0 bases from J, leaving 15 bases between. This CDR3 is built from 14 residues. CDR3 loop: CSVLGTESSYEQYF. The CDR3 region has the DNA TGCAGCGTATTAGGGACGGAGAGCTCCTACGAGCAGTACTTC.

V and J are TRBV7-4 and TRBJ1-1; D is ambiguous. V lost 4 bases and J lost 6, with 9 bases in between. This CDR3 is 12 amino acids long. Per germline, CDR1 SGHVT and CDR2 SQSDAQ. CDR3 DNA: TGTGCCAGCAGCTCTAGGACGGCTGAAGCTTTCTTT. Protein: CASSSRTAEAFF.

In its sample, this clonotype was seen many times. The chain employs TRBV3-1 and TRBJ2-2; 8 bases match TRBD2. The length of the CDR3 is 14 residues. The germline V gene has CDR1 LGHDT and CDR2 YNNKEL (reference sequence). Trimming at V came to 5 bases and at J to 8 bases, leaving 7 bases not matched to a gene. CDR3 sequence reads: CASSFPTSAGELFF. The DNA for the CDR3 is TGTGCCAGCAGCTTCCCGACTAGCGCTGGGGAGCTGTTTTTT.

As to this clonotype: A much larger clone differs from this one at a single base, so this may be a read error. The chain employs TRBV7-2 and TRBJ2-2, with TRBD2 matching over 8 bases. The germline gives CDR1 SGHTA, CDR2 FQGNSA. V shed 2 bases and J 7 bases; nucleotides not matched to a gene: 12. There are 17 residues in the CDR3. CDR3 nucleotide sequence: TGTGCCAGCAGCTTAACCTTAGCGGGGAGGCCGCTCGGGGAGCTGTTTTTT. Amino acid sequence: CASSLTLAGRPLGELFF.

V and J are TRBV28 and TRBJ2-5, with TRBD2 matching over 12 bases. Germline CDR1 reads MDHEN; CDR2 reads SYDVKM. With V trimmed by 2 bases and J by 0 bases, 13 bases remained unmatched. CDR3 length: 20 amino acids. The CDR3 here is CASSLHASGTSGWDQETQYF. CDR3 DNA sequence: TGTGCCAGCAGTTTACACGCCTCGGGGACTAGCGGGTGGGACCAAGAGACCCAGTACTTC.

This clonotype was counted between two and nine times. The chain combines TRBV12-3 or TRBV12-4 with TRBJ2-7, with TRBD1 matching over 7 bases. The CDR3 extends over 15 amino acids. Trimming at V came to 3 bases and at J to 2 bases, leaving 7 bases not matched to a gene. The DNA of the CDR3 is TGTGCCAGCAGTTTGGACAGGACACTTACCTACGAGCAGTACTTC. Encoded protein: CASSLDRTLTYEQYF.